This T cell receptor (beta chain) was found in a study of vaccination effects on CD4 cells after COVID-19. Study-level information: The post-vaccine samples were taken, at the median, 72 days after the second dose.

Once cultured for more than nine days, the cells underwent separation to obtain CD4+ T cells. The cohort was immunized with two doses of either the BNT162b2 or mRNA-1273 vaccine. This clone was recorded only once. Its antigen remains unknown. This sample also contains other DNA sequences that code for the same CDR3. CDR3 length equals 14 residues. Germline-derived CDR1 and CDR2 are SGHRS and YFSETQ. Trimming shortened V by 0 bases and J by 4 bases, and 7 bases separated the two germline ends. TCRdb's table, derived via immunoSEQ multiplex PCR, lists solely in-frame clones and lacks some. This sample yields 35,000 to 55,000 clones, of which 55% to 85% are seen a single time; about 10% belongs to the top ten. Study-wide results and caveats: Healthy vaccinees' vaccine-induced clones included only 1 of 255 that recognized common cold coronaviruses.

This clonotype originated in a human donor who received a COVID-19 vaccine. The source material was CD4+ T cells from PBMCs cultured without peptide, sampled after COVID-19 vaccination. V gene TRBV5-1 combines with J gene TRBJ1-4; the D is unclear. CDR3 amino acids: CASSLGQLNEKLFF. In nucleotides, the CDR3 is TGCGCCAGCAGCTTGGGTCAGCTTAATGAAAAACTGTTTTTT.